These 2 T cell receptor beta chains share one sample of origin, sequenced in a study of blood T cells in healthy people across ages. It was with a sample-barcoded 5' primer and a J-beta primer mix that a second PCR of roughly 7 to 12 cycles was run. TCRdb used MiXCR to reprocess the 5' RACE reads, holding one entry per CDR3 protein. This sample has 600,000 to 1,000,000 distinct CDR3 sequences, with around 25% found just once. The same data also contributed to another study, on T cells of mothers and their children.

The sequenced sample consisted of blood. The receptor source for this set is a boy aged 5 to 17 in good health.

The chain carries TRBV18 and TRBJ1-2; a possible D gene is TRBD1 (5 bases). The CDR3 is made up of 13 amino acids. Trimming removed 5 bases at V and 6 bases at J, with 13 bases between. From germline, CDR1 is KGHSH and CDR2 LQKENI. CDR3 nucleotides: TGTGCCAGCTCATTGCAGGGAATGGATGGCTACACCTTC. Translating gives CASSLQGMDGYTF.

J is TRBJ2-4 and V is TRBV27, with 12 bases aligning to TRBD1. The germline CDR1 and CDR2 sequences are MNHEY and SMNVEV (reference sequence). With 1 base clipped from V and 8 bases from J, the junction kept 3 bases outside the gene matches. The CDR3 consists of 15 residues. The CDR3 loop is CASSLWGQGAHIQYF. The CDR3 DNA reads as TGTGCCAGCAGTTTATGGGGACAGGGGGCACACATTCAGTACTTC.